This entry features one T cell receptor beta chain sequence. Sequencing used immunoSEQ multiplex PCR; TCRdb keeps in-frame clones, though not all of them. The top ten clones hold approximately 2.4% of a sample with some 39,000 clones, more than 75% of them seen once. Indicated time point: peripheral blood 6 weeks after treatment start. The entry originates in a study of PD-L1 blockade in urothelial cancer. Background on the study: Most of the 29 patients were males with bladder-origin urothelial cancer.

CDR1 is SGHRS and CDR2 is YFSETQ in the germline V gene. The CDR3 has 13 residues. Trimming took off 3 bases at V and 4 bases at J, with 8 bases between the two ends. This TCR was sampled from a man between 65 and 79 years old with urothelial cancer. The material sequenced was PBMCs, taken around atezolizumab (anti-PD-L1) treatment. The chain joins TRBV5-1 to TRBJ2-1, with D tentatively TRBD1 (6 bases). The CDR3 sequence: CASSSDRYNEQFF. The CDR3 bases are TGCGCCAGCAGCTCCGACAGGTACAATGAGCAGTTCTTC. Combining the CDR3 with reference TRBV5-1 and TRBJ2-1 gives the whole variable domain KAGVTQTPRYLIKTRGQQVTLSCSPISGHRSVSWYQQTPGQGLQFLFEYFSETQRNKGNFPGRFSGRQFSNSRSEMNVSTLELGDSALYLCASSSDRYNEQFFGPGTRLTVL.